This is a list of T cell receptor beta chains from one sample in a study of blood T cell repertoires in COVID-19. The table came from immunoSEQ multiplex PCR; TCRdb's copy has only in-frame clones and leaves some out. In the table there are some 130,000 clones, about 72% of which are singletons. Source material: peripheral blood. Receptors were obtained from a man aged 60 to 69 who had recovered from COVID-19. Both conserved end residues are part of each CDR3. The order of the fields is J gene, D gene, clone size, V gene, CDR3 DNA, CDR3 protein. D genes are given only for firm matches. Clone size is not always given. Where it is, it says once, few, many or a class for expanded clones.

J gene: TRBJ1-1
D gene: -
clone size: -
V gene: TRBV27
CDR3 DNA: TGTGCCAGCAAACTACAGGGTCAGAACACTGAAGCTTTCTTT
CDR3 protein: CASKLQGQNTEAFF

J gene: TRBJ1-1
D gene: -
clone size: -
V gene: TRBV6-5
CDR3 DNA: TGTGCCAGCCGGGCCCCGGGAACTGAAGCTTTCTTT
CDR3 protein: CASRAPGTEAFF

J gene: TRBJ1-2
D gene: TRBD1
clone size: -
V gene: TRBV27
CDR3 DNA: TGTGCCAGCACCCCTCTCCCCGGGACAGGGCTTAGGTATGGCTACACCTTC
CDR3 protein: CASTPLPGTGLRYGYTF

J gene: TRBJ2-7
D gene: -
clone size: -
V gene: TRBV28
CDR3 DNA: TGTGCCAGTCTGGCGGAGGGGCGGGAAGGTCGGCGCGAGCAGTACTTC
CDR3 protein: CASLAEGREGRREQYF

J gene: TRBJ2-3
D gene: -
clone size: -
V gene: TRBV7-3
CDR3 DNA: TGTGCCAGCAGTACGAGCGGGTCCACAGATACGCAGTATTTT
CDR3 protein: CASSTSGSTDTQYF

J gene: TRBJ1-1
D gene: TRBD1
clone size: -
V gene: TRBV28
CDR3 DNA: TGTGCCAGCAGGCAGGGGGACCCCACTGAAGCTTTCTTT
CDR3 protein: CASRQGDPTEAFF

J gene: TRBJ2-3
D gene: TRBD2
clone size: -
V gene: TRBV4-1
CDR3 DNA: TGCGCCAGCAGCCAAAGGCCCGGACTAGACCCATCAGATACGCAGTATTTT
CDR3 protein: CASSQRPGLDPSDTQYF

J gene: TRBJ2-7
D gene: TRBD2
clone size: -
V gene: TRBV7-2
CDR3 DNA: TGTGCCAGCAGCGGGGCGGCGGGAGTCGAGCAGTACTTC
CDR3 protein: CASSGAAGVEQYF

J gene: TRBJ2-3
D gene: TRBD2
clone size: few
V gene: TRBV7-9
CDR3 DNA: TGTGTCGTCGGCGGGAGGGCCGAAACAGATACGCAGTATTTT
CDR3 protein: CVVGGRAETDTQYF

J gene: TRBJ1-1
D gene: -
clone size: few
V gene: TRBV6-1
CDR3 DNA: TGTGCCAGCAGTACCTCACCCAGGCTGAACACTGAAGCTTTCTTT
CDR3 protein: CASSTSPRLNTEAFF

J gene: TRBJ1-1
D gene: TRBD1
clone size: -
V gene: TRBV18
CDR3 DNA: TGTGCCAGCTCACCCGGGACAGGGGCCTCACGTGGGGGTGAGTCCCCCCTCTTT
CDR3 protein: CASSPGTGASRGGESPLF

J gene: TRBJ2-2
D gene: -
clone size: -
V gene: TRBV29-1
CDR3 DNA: TGCAGCGTTGCCGACACTAACACCGGGGAGCTGTTTTTT
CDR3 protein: CSVADTNTGELFF

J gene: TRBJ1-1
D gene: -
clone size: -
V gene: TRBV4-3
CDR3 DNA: TGCGCCAGCAGCCAAGAAAGATTTCAGGGGAACACTGAAGCTTTCTTT
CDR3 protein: CASSQERFQGNTEAFF

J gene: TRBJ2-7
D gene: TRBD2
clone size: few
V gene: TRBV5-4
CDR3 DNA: TGTGCCAGCAGCTCAGGGACTAGCAGGGGATACGAGCAGTACTTC
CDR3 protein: CASSSGTSRGYEQYF

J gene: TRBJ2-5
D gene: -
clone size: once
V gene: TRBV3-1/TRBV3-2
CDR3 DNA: TGTGCCAGCAGCCAAGGCCCCCGGGAGACCCAGTACTTC
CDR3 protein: CASSQGPRETQYF

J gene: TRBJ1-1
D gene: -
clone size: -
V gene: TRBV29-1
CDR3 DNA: TGCAGCGTTGAGCGAGCTTTCTTT
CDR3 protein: CSVERAFF

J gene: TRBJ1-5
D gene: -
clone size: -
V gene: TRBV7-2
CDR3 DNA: TGTGCCAGCAGCTTGAGGGCGGGGAGCAATCAGCCCCAGCATTTT
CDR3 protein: CASSLRAGSNQPQHF

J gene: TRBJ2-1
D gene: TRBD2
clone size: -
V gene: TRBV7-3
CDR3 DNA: TGTGCCAGCAGCTCCGGACTAGCGGGGGGTAATGAGCAGTTCTTC
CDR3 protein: CASSSGLAGGNEQFF

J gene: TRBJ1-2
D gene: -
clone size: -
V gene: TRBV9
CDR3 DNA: TGTGCCAGCAGCGCCGACATACTCAACTATGGCTACACCTTC
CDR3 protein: CASSADILNYGYTF

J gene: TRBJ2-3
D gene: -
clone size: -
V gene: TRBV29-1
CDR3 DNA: TGCAGCGTCAAAGAGGAAGCAGATACGCAGTATTTT
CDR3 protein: CSVKEEADTQYF

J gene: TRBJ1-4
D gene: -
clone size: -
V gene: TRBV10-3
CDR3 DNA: TGTGCCATCAGTGAGTCCAGGGTTGCAACTAATGAAAAACTGTTTTTT
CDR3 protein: CAISESRVATNEKLFF

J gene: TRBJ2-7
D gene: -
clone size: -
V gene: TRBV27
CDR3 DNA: TGTGCCACCCTTAGTGCGGCAGTCCCTCACGAGCAGTACTTC
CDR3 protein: CATLSAAVPHEQYF

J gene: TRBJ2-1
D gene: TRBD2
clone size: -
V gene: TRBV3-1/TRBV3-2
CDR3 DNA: TGTGCCAGCAGCCAAGAGGTTTCTGGCGGGAGTAGTGAGCAGTTCTTC
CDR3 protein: CASSQEVSGGSSEQFF

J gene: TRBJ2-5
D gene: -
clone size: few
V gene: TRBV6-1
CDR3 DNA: TGTGCCAGCAGTGAGGGTGGGTACAGGGCGGAGACCCAGTACTTC
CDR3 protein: CASSEGGYRAETQYF

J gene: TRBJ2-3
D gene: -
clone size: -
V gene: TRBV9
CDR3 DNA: TGTGCCAGCAGCCGGGAACTTTCCACAGATACGCAGTATTTT
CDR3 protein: CASSRELSTDTQYF

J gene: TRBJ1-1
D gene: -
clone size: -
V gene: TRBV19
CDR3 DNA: TGTGCCAGTAGTAAGGCAGGGCCAACTGAAGCTTTCTTT
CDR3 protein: CASSKAGPTEAFF